Below, one T cell receptor (beta chain) is given with its context. With random hexamers, 0.5 to 1 ug RNA was reverse transcribed. An immunoSEQ multiplex PCR amplified TCR beta CDR3 over 54 Vbeta and 13 Jbeta. TCRdb processed the immunoSEQ multiplex PCR reads anew with MiXCR; each CDR3 protein has one entry. The repertoire holds roughly 150,000 distinct CDR3 sequences, with approximately 93% as singletons. The authors sequenced TCR beta from blood CD8+ and CD4+ T cells. This record comes from a study of CD8 T cells in Susac syndrome. V was clipped by 4 bases and J by 1 base, with 11 bases between them. The CDR3 spans 15 residues. The V gene's germline CDR1 is MDHEN and CDR2 SYDVKM.

The receptor comes from a human donor with multiple sclerosis. The rearrangement uses TRBV28 and TRBJ1-5; unclear D gene. Sequencing used CD4+ T cells from PBMCs. CDR3 bases: TGTGCCAGCAGTTCGGGAAGCGGGAGCAATCAGCCCCAGCATTTT. It yields the protein CASSSGSGSNQPQHF.